The rows below give T cell receptor beta chains drawn from one sample of a study of blood T cell repertoires in COVID-19. TCRdb's table, derived via immunoSEQ multiplex PCR, lists solely in-frame clones and lacks some. The table shows 270,000 or so clones, with around 81% occurring only once. Material for sequencing was peripheral blood. The receptor source for this set is a woman in her sixties or seventies with active or convalescent COVID-19. Both conserved end residues are part of each CDR3. A D gene is named only where the DNA matches it firmly. Part of the rows lack a size; the others show once, few, many or a class for expanded clones.

v_call: TRBV2; j_call: TRBJ2-2; clone_size: -; d_call: TRBD1; cdr3_nt: TGTGCCAGCACGGGGACAGGGGGCGGGACCGGGGAGCTGTTTTTT; cdr3_aa: CASTGTGGGTGELFF
v_call: TRBV29-1; j_call: TRBJ2-7; clone_size: -; d_call: TRBD1; cdr3_nt: TGCAGCGTTGGGGCCGGGACAGGGGCCTACGAGCAGTACTTC; cdr3_aa: CSVGAGTGAYEQYF
v_call: TRBV7-9; j_call: TRBJ2-5; clone_size: -; d_call: TRBD2; cdr3_nt: TGTGCCAGCAGCCCTCTAGCGGGGGGGAGAGAGACCCAGTACTTC; cdr3_aa: CASSPLAGGRETQYF
v_call: TRBV6-1; j_call: TRBJ1-6; clone_size: -; d_call: -; cdr3_nt: TGTGCCAGCAGTGAGACGCGGGTCGGGTCACCCCTCCACTTT; cdr3_aa: CASSETRVGSPLHF
v_call: TRBV6-2/TRBV6-3; j_call: TRBJ2-7; clone_size: -; d_call: -; cdr3_nt: TGTGCCAGCAGTTACGGGGGCTTGAGGAGCTCCTACGAGCAGTACTTC; cdr3_aa: CASSYGGLRSSYEQYF
v_call: TRBV5-8; j_call: TRBJ1-1; clone_size: -; d_call: -; cdr3_nt: TGTGCCAGCAGCTTGGAGCGGGTGGGCACTGAAGCTTTCTTT; cdr3_aa: CASSLERVGTEAFF
v_call: TRBV27; j_call: TRBJ1-5; clone_size: -; d_call: TRBD1; cdr3_nt: TGTGCCAGCAGCCCGAACAACGGACAGGGGCGGGTAGGCCAGCCCCAGCATTTT; cdr3_aa: CASSPNNGQGRVGQPQHF
v_call: TRBV18; j_call: TRBJ2-7; clone_size: -; d_call: -; cdr3_nt: TGTGCCAGCTCACCACCCGGGGGACGATCCGAGCAGTACTTC; cdr3_aa: CASSPPGGRSEQYF
v_call: TRBV5-4; j_call: TRBJ2-2; clone_size: -; d_call: TRBD2; cdr3_nt: TGTGCCAGCAGCTTGGGGACTAGCGGGACCGGGGAGCTGTTTTTT; cdr3_aa: CASSLGTSGTGELFF
v_call: TRBV19; j_call: TRBJ2-3; clone_size: -; d_call: TRBD2; cdr3_nt: TGTGCCAGTAGTTCGTCCAGCGGGGGGAGGGGCACAGATACGCAGTATTTT; cdr3_aa: CASSSSSGGRGTDTQYF
v_call: TRBV7-9; j_call: TRBJ2-7; clone_size: few; d_call: -; cdr3_nt: TGTGCCAGCAGCTTGGGACATGGGCACTACGAGCAGTACTTC; cdr3_aa: CASSLGHGHYEQYF
v_call: TRBV29-1; j_call: TRBJ1-3; clone_size: once; d_call: TRBD1; cdr3_nt: TGCAGCGCCAGGACAGGGTCTGGAAACACCATATATTTT; cdr3_aa: CSARTGSGNTIYF
v_call: TRBV7-2; j_call: TRBJ2-3; clone_size: -; d_call: TRBD2; cdr3_nt: TGTGCCAGCAGCTCTCGGGGGCTAGCGGGGGCCTTCTTAGATACGCAGTATTTT; cdr3_aa: CASSSRGLAGAFLDTQYF
v_call: TRBV12-3/TRBV12-4; j_call: TRBJ1-1; clone_size: once; d_call: -; cdr3_nt: TGTGCCAGCAGTTTAACTCAATTCACTGAAGCTTTCTTT; cdr3_aa: CASSLTQFTEAFF
v_call: TRBV6-5; j_call: TRBJ2-7; clone_size: -; d_call: TRBD1; cdr3_nt: TGTGCCAGCAGCTGGACAGGGGCCCAGAGGTACGAGCAGTACTTC; cdr3_aa: CASSWTGAQRYEQYF
v_call: TRBV5-5; j_call: TRBJ2-5; clone_size: -; d_call: -; cdr3_nt: TGTGCCAGCAGCTTCAGGGGCTCCCAAGAGACCCAGTACTTC; cdr3_aa: CASSFRGSQETQYF
v_call: TRBV19; j_call: TRBJ2-1; clone_size: -; d_call: TRBD1; cdr3_nt: TGTGCCAGTAGTATACAAGGGACAGGGTACAATGAGCAGTTCTTC; cdr3_aa: CASSIQGTGYNEQFF